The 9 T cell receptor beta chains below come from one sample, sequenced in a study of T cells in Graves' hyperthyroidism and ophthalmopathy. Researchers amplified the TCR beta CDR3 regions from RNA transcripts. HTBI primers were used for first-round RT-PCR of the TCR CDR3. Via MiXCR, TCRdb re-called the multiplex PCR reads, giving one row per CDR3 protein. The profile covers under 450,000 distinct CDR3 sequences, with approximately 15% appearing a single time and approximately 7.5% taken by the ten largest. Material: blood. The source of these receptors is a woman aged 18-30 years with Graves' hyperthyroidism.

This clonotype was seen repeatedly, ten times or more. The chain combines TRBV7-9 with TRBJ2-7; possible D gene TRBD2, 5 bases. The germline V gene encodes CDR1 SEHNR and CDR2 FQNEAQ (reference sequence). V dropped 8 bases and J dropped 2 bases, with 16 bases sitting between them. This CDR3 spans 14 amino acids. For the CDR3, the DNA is TGTGCCAGCGGGAGTCTAGCTCATACCTACGAGCAGTACTTC. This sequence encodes CASGSLAHTYEQYF.

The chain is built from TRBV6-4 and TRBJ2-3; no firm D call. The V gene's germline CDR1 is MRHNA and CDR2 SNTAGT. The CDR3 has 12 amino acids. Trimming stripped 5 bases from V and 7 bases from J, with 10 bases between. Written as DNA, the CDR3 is TGTGCCAGCAGTACTCCTGGAAATACGCAGTATTTT. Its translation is CASSTPGNTQYF.

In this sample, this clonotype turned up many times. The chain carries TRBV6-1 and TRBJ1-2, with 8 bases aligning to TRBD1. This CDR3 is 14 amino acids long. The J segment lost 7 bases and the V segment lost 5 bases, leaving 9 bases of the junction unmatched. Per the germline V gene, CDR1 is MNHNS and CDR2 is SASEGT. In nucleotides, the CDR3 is TGTGCCAGCAGTCCCCGGGACAGGTCAGCTGGCTACACCTTC. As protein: CASSPRDRSAGYTF.

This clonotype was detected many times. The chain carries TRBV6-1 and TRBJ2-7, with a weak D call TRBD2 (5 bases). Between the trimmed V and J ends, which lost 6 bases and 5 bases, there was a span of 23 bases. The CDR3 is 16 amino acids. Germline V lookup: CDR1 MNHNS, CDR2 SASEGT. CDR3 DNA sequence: TGTGCCAGCAGCGCCTCGCGTTATCCGAGGGAAGACGAGCAGTACTTC. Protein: CASSASRYPREDEQYF.

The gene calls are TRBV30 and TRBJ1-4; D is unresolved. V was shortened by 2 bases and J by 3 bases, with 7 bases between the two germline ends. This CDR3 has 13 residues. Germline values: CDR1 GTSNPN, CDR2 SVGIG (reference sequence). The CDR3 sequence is CAWSNGANEKLFF. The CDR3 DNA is TGTGCCTGGAGTAATGGTGCTAATGAAAAACTGTTTTTT.

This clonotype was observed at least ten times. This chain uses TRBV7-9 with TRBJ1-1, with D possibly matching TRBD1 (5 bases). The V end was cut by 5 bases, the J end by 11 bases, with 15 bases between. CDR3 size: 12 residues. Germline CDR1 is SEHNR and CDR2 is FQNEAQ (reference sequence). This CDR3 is CASSHRMGEAFF. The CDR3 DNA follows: TGTGCCAGCAGCCACAGGATGGGTGAGGCTTTCTTT. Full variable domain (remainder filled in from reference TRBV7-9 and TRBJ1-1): DTGVSQNPRHKITKRGQNVTFRCDPISEHNRLYWYRQTLGQGPEFLTYFQNEAQLEKSRLLSDRFSAERPKGSFSTLEIQRTEQGDSAMYLCASSHRMGEAFFGQGTRLTVV.

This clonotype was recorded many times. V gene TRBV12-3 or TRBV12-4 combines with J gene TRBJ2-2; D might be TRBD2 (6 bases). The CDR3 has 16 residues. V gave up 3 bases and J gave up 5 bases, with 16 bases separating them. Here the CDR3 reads CASSFSGVRTTGELFF. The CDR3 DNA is TGTGCCAGCAGTTTCTCGGGAGTCCGAACTACCGGGGAGCTGTTTTTT.

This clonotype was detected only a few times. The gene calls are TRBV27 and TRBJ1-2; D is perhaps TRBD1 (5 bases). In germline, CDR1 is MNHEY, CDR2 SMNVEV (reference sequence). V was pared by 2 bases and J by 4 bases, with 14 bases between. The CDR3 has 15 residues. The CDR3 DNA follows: TGTGCCAGCAGTTTAGGGCAGGGCGCGGCCTATGGCTACACCTTC. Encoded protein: CASSLGQGAAYGYTF.

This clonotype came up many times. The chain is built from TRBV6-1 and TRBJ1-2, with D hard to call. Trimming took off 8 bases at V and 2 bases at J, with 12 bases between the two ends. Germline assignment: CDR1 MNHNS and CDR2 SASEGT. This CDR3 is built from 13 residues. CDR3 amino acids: CASGTGKNYGYTF. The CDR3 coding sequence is TGTGCCAGCGGTACGGGTAAAAACTATGGCTACACCTTC.